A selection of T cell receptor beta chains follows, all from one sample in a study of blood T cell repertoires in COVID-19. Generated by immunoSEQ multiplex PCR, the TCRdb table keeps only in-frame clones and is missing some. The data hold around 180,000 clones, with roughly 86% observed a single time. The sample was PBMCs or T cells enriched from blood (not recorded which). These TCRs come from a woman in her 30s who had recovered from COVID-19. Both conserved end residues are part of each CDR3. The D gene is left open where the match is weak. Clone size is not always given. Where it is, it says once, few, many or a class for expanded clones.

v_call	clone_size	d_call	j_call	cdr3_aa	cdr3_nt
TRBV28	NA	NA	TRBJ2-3	CASEYPLTDTQYF	TGTGCCAGCGAATACCCACTCACAGATACGCAGTATTTT
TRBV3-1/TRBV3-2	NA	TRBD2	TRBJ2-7	CASSFGAGGAYEQYF	TGTGCCAGCAGCTTCGGGGCGGGAGGGGCCTACGAGCAGTACTTC
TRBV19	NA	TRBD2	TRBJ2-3	CASSIEFGLAAKGRYTQYF	TGTGCCAGTAGTATAGAATTTGGACTAGCGGCCAAAGGGAGGTATACGCAGTATTTT
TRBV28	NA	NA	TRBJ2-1	CASSLLSRQEQFF	TGTGCCAGCAGTTTATTATCGAGACAGGAGCAGTTCTTC
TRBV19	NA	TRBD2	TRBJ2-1	CASSPWTSGRTYNEQFF	TGTGCCAGTAGCCCTTGGACTAGCGGGAGAACCTACAATGAGCAGTTCTTC
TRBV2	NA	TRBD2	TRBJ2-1	CASRIAGGLMNEQFF	TGTGCCAGCAGGATAGCGGGAGGTTTAATGAATGAGCAGTTCTTC
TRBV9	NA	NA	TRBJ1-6	CASSVDSYNSPLHF	TGTGCCAGCAGCGTAGACAGCTATAATTCACCCCTCCACTTT
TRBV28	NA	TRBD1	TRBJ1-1	CASSPVQGAANTEAFF	TGTGCCAGCAGTCCCGTACAGGGGGCGGCAAACACTGAAGCTTTCTTT
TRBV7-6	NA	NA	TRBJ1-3	CASSLAGGRFTGNTIYF	TGTGCCAGCAGCTTAGCTGGGGGGAGATTCACTGGAAACACCATATATTTT
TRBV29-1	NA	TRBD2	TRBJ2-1	CSVASLAGEYNEQFF	TGCAGCGTCGCCTCGTTAGCGGGAGAGTACAATGAGCAGTTCTTC
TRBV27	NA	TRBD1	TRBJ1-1	CASSYGQGAGVTEAFF	TGTGCCAGCAGTTACGGACAGGGGGCTGGAGTCACTGAAGCTTTCTTT
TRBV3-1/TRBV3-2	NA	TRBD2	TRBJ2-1	CASSPSWAGGNEQFF	TGTGCCAGCAGCCCCTCGTGGGCGGGAGGCAATGAGCAGTTCTTC
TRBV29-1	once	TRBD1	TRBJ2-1	CSVDRQGASNEQFF	TGCAGCGTTGATCGACAGGGAGCGAGCAATGAGCAGTTCTTC
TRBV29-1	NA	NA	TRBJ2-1	CSVILSGSYNEQFF	TGCAGCGTGATACTCAGCGGAAGCTACAATGAGCAGTTCTTC
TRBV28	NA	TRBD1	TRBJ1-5	CASSPTGLHNQPQHF	TGTGCCAGCAGTCCGACAGGGTTACATAATCAGCCCCAGCATTTT
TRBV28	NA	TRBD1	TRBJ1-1	CASRPGQLNTEAFF	TGTGCCAGCAGACCGGGACAGTTGAACACTGAAGCTTTCTTT